These 30 T cell receptor beta chains were sequenced from one sample in a study of blood T cell repertoires in COVID-19. Method: immunoSEQ multiplex PCR; TCRdb's copy keeps in-frame clones and lacks some. The sample contains 100,000 or so clones, 81% of which appear only once. The sequenced material came from peripheral blood. All receptors come from a human donor in a cohort sampled during active COVID-19.

The V gene is TRBV19, the J gene TRBJ1-3; weak D call: TRBD1 (6 bases). CDR1 LNHDA and CDR2 SQIVND come from the germline V gene (reference sequence). The germline V and J ends were trimmed by 6 bases and 2 bases, with 14 bases remaining between them. The CDR3 sequence is 15 residues long. CDR3 DNA: TGTGCCAGTAGCCCTCTAGGGGGAGCTGGAAACACCATATATTTT. Translating gives CASSPLGGAGNTIYF. Filled out from reference TRBV19 and TRBJ1-3, the complete variable domain reads DGGITQSPKYLFRKEGQNVTLSCEQNLNHDAMYWYRQDPGQGLRLIYYSQIVNDFQKGDIAEGYSVSREKKESFPLTVTSAQKNPTAFYLCASSPLGGAGNTIYFGEGSWLTVV.

The genes are TRBV13 and TRBJ2-5; 9 bases match TRBD1. CDR3 length: 16 amino acids. Germline values: CDR1 PRHDT, CDR2 FYEKMQ (reference sequence). The J segment lost 2 bases and the V segment lost 2 bases, leaving 6 bases of the junction unmatched. CDR3 DNA: TGTGCCAGCAGCTTACTGGGACAGGGCCCACAAGAGACCCAGTACTTC. It encodes CASSLLGQGPQETQYF.

This sequence joins TRBV5-4 and TRBJ2-7; 7 bases map to TRBD1. The CDR3 totals 13 residues. V lost 3 bases, J lost 1 base, and 1 base stayed unmatched. Germline CDR1 reads SGHNT; CDR2 reads YYREEE (reference sequence). In DNA form, the CDR3 reads TGTGCCAGCAGCTGGGACAGATCCTACGAGCAGTACTTC. This codes for CASSWDRSYEQYF. The full variable domain, rest sourced from reference TRBV5-4 and TRBJ2-7, is ETGVTQSPTHLIKTRGQQVTLRCSSQSGHNTVSWYQQALGQGPQFIFQYYREEENGRGNFPPRFSGLQFPNYSSELNVNALELDDSALYLCASSWDRSYEQYFGPGTRLTVT.

The rearrangement uses TRBV3-1 (or the pseudogene TRBV3-2) and TRBJ2-4; the D gene is possibly TRBD1 (5 bases). Germline loops: CDR1 LGHDT, CDR2 YNNKEL (reference sequence). This CDR3 has 17 amino acids. Trimming removed 0 bases at V and 2 bases at J, with 14 bases between. Here the CDR3 DNA reads TGTGCCAGCAGCCAAGAAGGGGCTTCTTCGACCAAAAACATTCAGTACTTC. Translating it yields CASSQEGASSTKNIQYF.

The chain links TRBV6-5 to TRBJ2-3; 9 bases fit TRBD2. Germline CDR1 is MNHEY and CDR2 is SVGAGI. V lost 6 bases, J lost 6 bases, and 10 bases stayed unmatched. The CDR3 has 15 amino acids. The CDR3 DNA reads as TGTGCCAGCAGCGGAAGAGCGGGGGGCAGGGATACGCAGTATTTT. Translating gives CASSGRAGGRDTQYF.

CDR3 in amino acids: CASSKAGDVETQYF. CDR3 DNA sequence: TGTGCCAGTAGTAAGGCGGGAGATGTGGAGACCCAGTACTTC. V is TRBV19 and J is TRBJ2-5, with TRBD2 matching 7 bases. The CDR3 has 14 amino acids. The trim removed 4 bases at V and 5 bases at J, leaving 7 bases unmatched. Germline V gene data show CDR1 as LNHDA and CDR2 as SQIVND (reference sequence).

The gene calls are TRBV23-1 and TRBJ2-7; 10 bases are a match to TRBD1. TRBV23-1 is flagged as an ORF with uncertain function. The CDR3 length is 15 residues. V lost 4 bases, J lost 3 bases, and 6 bases stayed unmatched. The CDR3 protein is CASSPDRGLYYEQYF. The DNA for the CDR3 is TGCGCCAGCAGTCCCGACAGGGGGCTTTACTACGAGCAGTACTTC.

The rearrangement uses TRBV9 and TRBJ1-2; 9 nucleotides align to TRBD1. This CDR3 is 15 amino acids long. Germline-derived CDR1 and CDR2 are SGDLS and YYNGEE. J was trimmed by 7 bases and V by 0 bases; bases with no gene match: 7. The DNA of the CDR3 is TGTGCCAGCAGCGTAGTATCCAACAGGGGGCCTGGCTACACCTTC. Amino acids: CASSVVSNRGPGYTF.

In its sample, this clone was seen a few times. The chain has TRBV27 and TRBJ2-2; no reliable D call. The CDR3 is 13 residues long. V lost 5 bases and J lost 6, with 10 bases in between. The V gene's germline CDR1 is MNHEY and CDR2 SMNVEV (reference sequence). The CDR3 loop is CASSRTVAGELFF. The CDR3 nucleotides are TGTGCCAGCAGTCGTACAGTGGCCGGGGAGCTGTTTTTT.

The chain links TRBV6-6 to TRBJ2-3; 7 bases match TRBD2. CDR1 is MNHNY, CDR2 SVGAGI, per germline (reference sequence). The CDR3 runs 15 residues. J lost 5 bases, V lost 6 bases, and 11 bases had no gene match. The CDR3 protein is CASSPPAGRVDTQYF. The CDR3 coding sequence is TGTGCCAGCAGCCCTCCGGCGGGGAGGGTAGATACGCAGTATTTT.

The gene calls are TRBV5-8 and TRBJ1-1, with 8 nucleotides matching TRBD1. J lost 5 bases, V lost 3 bases, and 15 bases had no gene match. In germline, CDR1 is SGHTS, CDR2 YDEGEE. The CDR3 is 17 amino acids. The chain's CDR3 is CASSSYYSRQGRTEAFF. The CDR3 DNA reads TGTGCCAGCAGCTCCTACTACTCCAGACAGGGGCGGACTGAAGCTTTCTTT. The whole variable domain, remainder taken from reference TRBV5-8 and TRBJ1-1, is EAGVTQSPTHLIKTRGQQATLRCSPISGHTSVYWYQQALGLGLQFLLWYDEGEERNRGNFPPRFSGRQFPNYSSELNVNALELEDSALYLCASSSYYSRQGRTEAFFGQGTRLTVV.

J is TRBJ1-5 and V is TRBV18; unclear D gene. CDR3 size: 13 residues. Germline CDR1 and CDR2: KGHSH and LQKENI. V was pared by 0 bases and J by 10 bases, with 10 bases between. CDR3 bases: TGTGCCAGCTCACCACCAGATGGCGGTCCCCAGCATTTT. Translated, it gives CASSPPDGGPQHF.

This chain connects TRBV6-5 to TRBJ1-5, with 7 bases matching TRBD1. The germline CDR1 and CDR2 sequences are MNHEY and SVGAGI. The CDR3 sequence is 14 residues long. The junction had 1 base not matched to a gene; V was cut back by 4 bases and J by 1 base. The CDR3 reads CASSLDRSNQPQHF. CDR3 bases: TGTGCCAGCAGTTTGGACAGGAGCAATCAGCCCCAGCATTTT.

This sequence joins TRBV6-1 and TRBJ2-5; maybe TRBD2 (6 bases). The V gene lost 1 base and the J gene lost 5 bases, with 14 bases spanning the gap. The CDR3 loop spans 15 amino acids. Looked up from germline, CDR1 is MNHNS and CDR2 is SASEGT. CDR3 amino acids: CASSEDPGEVETQYF. The CDR3 nucleotides are TGTGCCAGCAGTGAAGACCCGGGGGAGGTGGAGACCCAGTACTTC.

The chain carries TRBV5-4 and TRBJ1-3; D gene ambiguous. The CDR3 length is 16 residues. The V end lost 3 bases, the J end lost 5 bases, and 18 bases lay between the germline ends. Germline lookup yields CDR1 SGHNT and CDR2 YYREEE (reference sequence). The DNA of the CDR3 is TGTGCCAGCAGCTCCCCGACTGGAGGCAGCAGAAACACCATATATTTT. Protein sequence: CASSSPTGGSRNTIYF.

The genes are TRBV24-1 and TRBJ2-7; 7 bases line up with TRBD1. The germline V gene encodes CDR1 KGHDR and CDR2 SFDVKD. V trimming: 5 bases; J trimming: 3 bases; junction bases outside the gene matches: 9. The CDR3 is 15 residues long. The CDR3 loop reads CATSGSGTANYEQYF. For the CDR3, the DNA is TGTGCCACCAGTGGAAGTGGGACAGCCAACTACGAGCAGTACTTC.

This clone was detected a few times. The V and J genes are TRBV11-2 and TRBJ1-4, with 7 bases aligning to TRBD1. Germline V gives CDR1 SGHAT, CDR2 FQNNGV. V gave up 5 bases and J gave up 2 bases; unmatched junction bases: 8. The CDR3 contains 16 residues. CDR3 region: CASSPLADRTNEKLFF. The CDR3 coding sequence is TGTGCCAGCAGCCCTCTTGCGGACAGGACTAATGAAAAACTGTTTTTT.

The rearrangement links TRBV7-9 to TRBJ1-4, with 9 nucleotides matching TRBD1. The CDR3 sequence is 16 residues long. CDR1 and CDR2 (germline): SEHNR, FQNEAQ (reference sequence). The V segment lost 1 base and the J segment 7 bases; nucleotides outside the gene matches: 7. The CDR3 region has the DNA TGTGCCAGCAGCTTAGATCCGGGACAGGGCTTTGAAAAACTGTTTTTT. Encoded protein: CASSLDPGQGFEKLFF.

V and J are TRBV3-1 (or the pseudogene TRBV3-2) and TRBJ2-7, with 10 bases matching TRBD2. The CDR3 has 19 amino acids. Germline CDR1 and CDR2: LGHDT and YNNKEL (reference sequence). V lost 0 bases to trimming and J lost 2 bases; unmatched junction nucleotides: 13. CDR3 bases: TGTGCCAGCAGCCAAGAAATGCCTAGCGGGAGTCCCCTACCCTACGAGCAGTACTTC. Its protein is CASSQEMPSGSPLPYEQYF.

This clone was counted only a few times. The V gene is TRBV2, the J gene TRBJ1-2, with D unresolved. The V end lost 5 bases, the J end lost 4 bases, and 5 bases lay between the germline ends. Germline loops: CDR1 SNHLY, CDR2 FYNNEI. The CDR3 has 11 amino acids. The CDR3 sequence is CASSYTYGYTF. The CDR3 bases are TGTGCCAGCAGTTACACCTATGGCTACACCTTC.

This clone has just a few counts. The J gene is TRBJ2-7, the V gene TRBV5-4, with TRBD2 matching over 16 bases. The CDR3 consists of 16 residues. J gave up 2 bases and V 3 bases, and 2 bases lay outside the gene matches. The V gene's germline CDR1 is SGHNT and CDR2 YYREEE (reference sequence). CDR3 protein: CASSSGLAGGAYEQYF. In DNA form, the CDR3 reads TGTGCCAGCAGCTCGGGACTAGCGGGAGGGGCCTACGAGCAGTACTTC.

CDR3 in amino acids: CASSLGQGNEKLFF. The CDR3 DNA reads as TGTGCCAGCAGCTTGGGGCAGGGAAATGAAAAACTGTTTTTT. This sequence joins TRBV5-5 and TRBJ1-4; tentative D call: TRBD1 (5 bases). The germline CDR1 and CDR2 sequences are SGHKS and YYEKEE (reference sequence). This CDR3 comprises 14 residues. Trimming took off 0 bases at V and 5 bases at J, with 8 bases between the two ends.

This chain joins TRBV18 and TRBJ1-1; possibly TRBD1 for D (5 bases). This CDR3 contains 14 residues. Germline V gene data show CDR1 as KGHSH and CDR2 as LQKENI. V gave up 1 base and J gave up 0 bases, with 6 bases separating them. The CDR3, as DNA: TGTGCCAGCTCACCACAGGGGTTGAACACTGAAGCTTTCTTT. Residues: CASSPQGLNTEAFF. Using reference TRBV18 and TRBJ1-1 for the parts outside the CDR3, the full variable domain is NAGVMQNPRHLVRRRGQEARLRCSPMKGHSHVYWYRQLPEEGLKFMVYLQKENIIDESGMPKERFSAEFPKEGPSILRIQQVVRGDSAAYFCASSPQGLNTEAFFGQGTRLTVV.

The chain links TRBV6-5 to TRBJ1-3; tentative D call: TRBD1 (6 bases). The CDR3 extends over 16 amino acids. V dropped 2 bases and J dropped 1 base, with 12 bases sitting between them. Germline V CDR1 and CDR2: MNHEY, SVGAGI. CDR3 nucleotides: TGTGCCAGCAGTTACGCGGGGGGCCGGTCTGGAAACACCATATATTTT. Amino acid sequence: CASSYAGGRSGNTIYF.

The rearrangement links TRBV14 to TRBJ2-3; 7 positions agree with TRBD1. The CDR3 contains 17 residues. Trimming cost V 4 bases and J 3 bases; bases outside gene matches: 13. Germline values: CDR1 SGHDN, CDR2 FVKESK. The CDR3 here is CASSPLERRGRTDTQYF. CDR3 sequence (DNA): TGTGCCAGCAGCCCCCTAGAGCGCAGGGGGAGAACAGATACGCAGTATTTT.

The chain joins TRBV15 to TRBJ1-6; 11 nucleotides line up with TRBD1. This CDR3 has 15 residues. In germline, CDR1 is LNHNV, CDR2 YYDKDF (reference sequence). V was clipped by 4 bases and J by 10 bases; unmatched bases: 6. Here the CDR3 reads CATSKDRGLFSPLHF. The CDR3 region has the DNA TGTGCCACCAGCAAGGACAGGGGGCTTTTCTCACCCCTCCACTTT.

V usage is TRBV9 and J usage is TRBJ2-1; 11 bases are shared with TRBD2. V was pared by 3 bases and J by 5 bases, with 13 bases of the junction left unmatched. This CDR3 comprises 18 residues. Germline V CDR1 and CDR2: SGDLS, YYNGEE. The CDR3 sequence is CASSATRRLAGLNNEQFF. Here the CDR3 DNA reads TGTGCCAGCAGCGCAACCCGAAGACTAGCGGGACTAAACAATGAGCAGTTCTTC.

The gene calls are TRBV5-6 and TRBJ2-7; 8 bases are a match to TRBD1. Germline CDR1 SGHDT, CDR2 YYEEEE. Unmatched junction bases numbered 2, after V lost 1 base and J lost 2 bases. This CDR3 is 14 amino acids long. CDR3 coding DNA: TGTGCCAGCAGCTTGACAGGGGGGACCTACGAGCAGTACTTC. Protein product: CASSLTGGTYEQYF.

This clone is a singleton in its sample. The chain links TRBV29-1 to TRBJ1-1; D gene uncertain. The CDR3 spans 14 residues. Trimming left V 3 bases short and J 6 bases short, with 17 bases between. Germline V gene sequence: CDR1 SQVTM, CDR2 ANQGSEA. The CDR3 loop reads CSVEGLREYAEAFF. The CDR3 DNA reads as TGCAGCGTTGAGGGTTTGCGGGAGTACGCTGAAGCTTTCTTT.

CDR3: CASSFRRADAYSSYEQYF. CDR3 coding DNA: TGTGCCAGCAGTTTCCGGCGCGCGGATGCATATAGCTCCTACGAGCAGTACTTC. The chain uses TRBV27 and TRBJ2-7, with D uncertain. The V gene lost 3 bases and the J gene lost 0 bases, with 21 bases spanning the gap. CDR1 and CDR2 from the germline V gene are MNHEY and SMNVEV (reference sequence). The CDR3 has 18 residues.